By its share, the clone carrying this T cell receptor (beta chain) is large (0.1 to 1%). The antigen is not known. Some clones are missing from TCRdb's copy, which holds only in-frame ones; the method was immunoSEQ multiplex PCR. The sample records around 970 clones, under 20% being singletons. V lost 7 bases, J lost 2 bases, and 11 bases lay in between. The CDR3 loop spans 13 amino acids. Germline assignment: CDR1 MNHGY and CDR2 SAAAGT. These data belong to a study of T cells in localized non-small cell lung cancer. Study observations and caveats: Among the top 100 tumor clones, a median about 58 appeared in adjacent lung.

The genes are TRBV6-8 and TRBJ1-1; D gene uncertain. Specimen: lung tumor tissue, collected before any cancer treatment. The sequence derives from a female donor older than 55 with stage I squamous cell lung carcinoma. CDR3 in DNA: TGTGCCAGCACTGTTTCCAAAAACACTGAAGCTTTCTTT. This translates into CASTVSKNTEAFF.